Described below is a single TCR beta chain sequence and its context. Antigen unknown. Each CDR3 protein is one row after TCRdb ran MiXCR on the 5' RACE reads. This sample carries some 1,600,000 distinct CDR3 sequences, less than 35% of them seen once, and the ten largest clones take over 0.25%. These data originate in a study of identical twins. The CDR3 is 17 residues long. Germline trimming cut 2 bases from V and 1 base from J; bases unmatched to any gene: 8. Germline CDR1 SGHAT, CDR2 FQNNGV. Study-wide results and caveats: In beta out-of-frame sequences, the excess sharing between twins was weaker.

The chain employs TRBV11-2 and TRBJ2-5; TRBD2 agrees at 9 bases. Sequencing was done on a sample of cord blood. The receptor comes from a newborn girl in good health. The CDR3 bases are TGTGCCAGCAGCTTAAATCTTGCGGGGGGGGCCCAAGAGACCCAGTACTTC. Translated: CASSLNLAGGAQETQYF.